Listed below are T cell receptor beta chains from one sample, sequenced in a study of blood T cell repertoires in COVID-19. Data came from immunoSEQ multiplex PCR; TCRdb stores just in-frame clones and leaves some out. This sample yields 150,000 to 200,000 clones, of which just over 85% are seen a single time; roughly 8.7% belongs to the top ten. Sequenced input: peripheral blood. The receptors were gathered from a man in his fifties with active or convalescent COVID-19. Each CDR3 is given with its conserved first and last residue. Fields, in order: J gene, V gene, D gene, clone size, CDR3 protein, CDR3 DNA. A D gene is named only where the DNA matches it firmly. Clone size is stated in some rows and not others, as once, few, many or a class when expanded.

j_call: TRBJ1-1; v_call: TRBV3-1/TRBV3-2; d_call: NA; clone_size: NA; cdr3_aa: CASSRLMGANTEAFF; cdr3_nt: TGTGCCAGCAGCCGCCTCATGGGGGCGAACACTGAAGCTTTCTTT
j_call: TRBJ1-2; v_call: TRBV4-2; d_call: NA; clone_size: NA; cdr3_aa: CASSQDPGYGYTF; cdr3_nt: TGTGCCAGCAGCCAAGACCCCGGTTATGGCTACACCTTC
j_call: TRBJ2-6; v_call: TRBV5-4; d_call: NA; clone_size: NA; cdr3_aa: CASSLQGSGANVLTF; cdr3_nt: TGTGCCAGCAGCTTACAGGGCTCTGGGGCCAACGTCCTGACTTTC
j_call: TRBJ2-2; v_call: TRBV27; d_call: TRBD1; clone_size: NA; cdr3_aa: CASSLGTVVTGELFF; cdr3_nt: TGTGCCAGCAGTTTGGGGACAGTAGTCACCGGGGAGCTGTTTTTT
j_call: TRBJ1-3; v_call: TRBV19; d_call: NA; clone_size: NA; cdr3_aa: CASSIGGYGGNTIYF; cdr3_nt: TGTGCCAGTAGTATCGGGGGGTATGGTGGAAACACCATATATTTT
j_call: TRBJ2-3; v_call: TRBV27; d_call: TRBD1; clone_size: NA; cdr3_aa: CASRGQGTDTQYF; cdr3_nt: TGTGCCAGCAGGGGACAGGGCACAGATACGCAGTATTTT
j_call: TRBJ2-6; v_call: TRBV24-1; d_call: NA; clone_size: once; cdr3_aa: CATSDLSGANVLTF; cdr3_nt: TGTGCCACCAGTGACCTCTCTGGGGCCAACGTCCTGACTTTC
j_call: TRBJ2-7; v_call: TRBV4-3; d_call: NA; clone_size: NA; cdr3_aa: CASSQEEADEQYF; cdr3_nt: TGCGCCAGCAGCCAAGAGGAGGCCGACGAGCAGTACTTC
j_call: TRBJ1-2; v_call: TRBV28; d_call: NA; clone_size: NA; cdr3_aa: CASSLGAGGYTF; cdr3_nt: TGTGCCAGCAGTTTAGGGGCGGGAGGCTACACCTTC
j_call: TRBJ2-3; v_call: TRBV10-3; d_call: TRBD1; clone_size: NA; cdr3_aa: CASTRGQADTQYF; cdr3_nt: TGTGCCAGCACAAGGGGGCAGGCAGATACGCAGTATTTT
j_call: TRBJ2-7; v_call: TRBV19; d_call: NA; clone_size: NA; cdr3_aa: CAISPTGPGEGEQYF; cdr3_nt: TGTGCCATATCGCCGACAGGACCTGGCGAGGGGGAGCAGTACTTC
j_call: TRBJ2-1; v_call: TRBV20-1; d_call: TRBD1; clone_size: NA; cdr3_aa: CSASSWDSSYNEQFF; cdr3_nt: TGCAGTGCTAGTAGTTGGGACAGCTCCTACAATGAGCAGTTCTTC
j_call: TRBJ1-6; v_call: TRBV7-9; d_call: NA; clone_size: NA; cdr3_aa: CASSYVGSSPLHF; cdr3_nt: TGTGCCAGCAGCTATGTCGGTAGTTCACCCCTCCACTTT
j_call: TRBJ2-5; v_call: TRBV9; d_call: NA; clone_size: NA; cdr3_aa: CASSVGGVRETQYF; cdr3_nt: TGTGCCAGCAGCGTAGGGGGGGTACGAGAGACCCAGTACTTC
j_call: TRBJ2-7; v_call: TRBV6-2/TRBV6-3; d_call: NA; clone_size: once; cdr3_aa: CASSYTGHSYEQYF; cdr3_nt: TGTGCCAGCAGTTATACAGGACACTCCTACGAGCAGTACTTC
j_call: TRBJ1-5; v_call: TRBV21-1; d_call: NA; clone_size: NA; cdr3_aa: CASSRTGVFVNQPQHF; cdr3_nt: TGTGCCAGCAGTAGGACAGGGGTTTTTGTCAATCAGCCCCAGCATTTT
j_call: TRBJ1-4; v_call: TRBV6-5; d_call: NA; clone_size: NA; cdr3_aa: CATIDSGHEKLFF; cdr3_nt: TGTGCCACCATCGACAGTGGTCATGAAAAACTGTTTTTT
j_call: TRBJ1-1; v_call: TRBV19; d_call: TRBD1; clone_size: NA; cdr3_aa: CASSRQGIVTEAFF; cdr3_nt: TGTGCCAGTAGTCGACAGGGGATCGTCACTGAAGCTTTCTTT
j_call: TRBJ2-7; v_call: TRBV2; d_call: TRBD2; clone_size: NA; cdr3_aa: CASSGLAGDYEQYF; cdr3_nt: TGTGCCAGCAGTGGACTAGCGGGGGACTACGAGCAGTACTTC